Each of the 10 T cell receptor beta chains below was sequenced from the same sample in a study of graft-versus-host responses after intestinal transplantation. These TCRs' antigens remain unknown. Generated by immunoSEQ multiplex PCR, the TCRdb table keeps only in-frame clones and is missing some. The data contain more than 100,000 clones, 85% to 95% of them singletons. Material: unstimulated CD4+ T cells sorted from spleen or lymph node cells, obtained before intestinal transplant. The receptors originated from a human donor who received an intestinal transplant.

The chain employs TRBV6-1 and TRBJ1-2; 7 bases fit TRBD1. The V and J ends lost 6 bases and 3 bases, in that order; junction bases with no gene match: 4. The germline V gene encodes CDR1 MNHNS and CDR2 SASEGT. This CDR3 is built from 13 residues. The chain's CDR3 is CASRTGMDYGYTF. The CDR3 bases are TGTGCCAGCAGGACAGGGATGGACTATGGCTACACCTTC.

This clone was recorded a few times. The V and J genes are TRBV6-5 and TRBJ1-3, with no clear D. This CDR3 spans 11 amino acids. Trimming shortened V by 11 bases and J by 5 bases, and 10 bases separated the two germline ends. Germline V CDR1 and CDR2: MNHEY, SVGAGI. Written as DNA, the CDR3 is TGTGCCTCCCGGGCGAGAAACACCATATATTTT. Protein: CASRARNTIYF.

This chain joins TRBV6-1 and TRBJ2-7, with 8 bases that match TRBD1. Germline loops: CDR1 MNHNS, CDR2 SASEGT. V dropped 8 bases and J dropped 7; count of bases not matched to a gene: 7. The CDR3 sequence is 12 residues long. CDR3 DNA: TGTGCCAGCGGGGACAGGTCATGGGAGCAGTACTTC. This sequence encodes CASGDRSWEQYF.

The chain's CDR3 is CASRGLAGGAYEQYF. The CDR3 nucleotides read TGTGCCAGCAGGGGGCTAGCGGGAGGGGCCTACGAGCAGTACTTC. The gene calls are TRBV6-1 and TRBJ2-7; the match to TRBD2 covers 12 bases. Looked up from germline, CDR1 is MNHNS and CDR2 is SASEGT. With V trimmed by 6 bases and J by 2 bases, 5 bases remained unmatched. The CDR3 has 15 amino acids.

The chain couples TRBV11-2 to TRBJ2-1, with TRBD2 matching 10 bases. The CDR3 sequence is 14 residues long. V was pared by 6 bases and J by 6 bases, with 5 bases of the junction left unmatched. Looked up from germline, CDR1 is SGHAT and CDR2 is FQNNGV. CDR3 loop: CASRKWTSGNEQFF. The CDR3 region has the DNA TGTGCCAGCAGAAAGTGGACTAGCGGCAATGAGCAGTTCTTC.

The CDR3, as DNA: TGTGCCAGCAGTCTCGGGACGGACTCTGAAGCTTTCTTT. Protein: CASSLGTDSEAFF. The rearrangement uses TRBV28 and TRBJ1-1, with D perhaps TRBD1 (5 bases). This CDR3 region has 13 residues. V lost 5 bases, J lost 6 bases, and 13 bases lay in between. Germline values: CDR1 MDHEN, CDR2 SYDVKM.

A single count supports this clone. The chain recombines TRBV13 with TRBJ1-2; D not resolved. This CDR3 comprises 15 residues. Looked up from germline, CDR1 is PRHDT and CDR2 is FYEKMQ (reference sequence). V lost 2 bases to trimming and J lost 4 bases, with 14 bases between them. The CDR3 DNA reads as TGTGCCAGCAGCTTACGAAGTGCAAGGGCCTATGGCTACACCTTC. Its protein is CASSLRSARAYGYTF.

This clone was seen just once. The chain recombines TRBV28 with TRBJ2-3; D is undetermined. CDR1 MDHEN and CDR2 SYDVKM come from the germline V gene. Deletions cut 2 bases from V and 0 bases from J, with 6 bases between. The CDR3 length is 14 residues. The CDR3 spells CASSLPTSTDTQYF. CDR3 bases: TGTGCCAGCAGTTTACCGACTAGCACAGATACGCAGTATTTT.

This clone was recorded only once. The chain has TRBV30 and TRBJ2-5, with a weak D call TRBD1 (5 bases). Trimming removed 4 bases at V and 5 bases at J, with 14 bases between. CDR1 is GTSNPN and CDR2 is SVGIG in the germline V gene (reference sequence). The CDR3 loop spans 13 amino acids. CDR3 coding DNA: TGTGCCTGGATCAAAGGGGTGAGGGAGACCCAGTACTTC. Protein: CAWIKGVRETQYF.

This sequence joins TRBV4-1 and TRBJ1-2, with no clear D. This CDR3 region has 15 residues. Trimming cost V 1 base and J 2 bases, with 11 bases left between them. Looked up from germline, CDR1 is MGHRA and CDR2 is YSYEKL. The CDR3 loop reads CASSQADQTNYGYTF. CDR3 DNA: TGCGCCAGCAGCCAAGCCGATCAGACCAACTATGGCTACACCTTC.